Following are 31 T cell receptor beta chains from one sample sequenced in a study of post-analysis software for immune sequencing data. Study-level results: A few TRBV segments (TRBV5-6, TRBV5-1 and TRBV20-1 among them) occurred more frequently in patients than in controls.

No antigen has been identified for these receptors. The authors incorporated unique molecular identifiers into the TCR beta cDNA libraries. TCRdb reprocessed the PCR reads with MiXCR, giving one entry per CDR3 protein. Of 170,000 or so distinct CDR3 sequences in the sample, around 30% were seen once. Source material: blood. Receptors originate from a girl between 5 and 17 years old with multiple sclerosis.

This rearrangement joins TRBV27 to TRBJ1-6; the match to TRBD1 covers 7 bases. V lost 4 bases and J lost 7; bases outside the gene matches: 7. The CDR3 consists of 15 residues. Germline loops: CDR1 MNHEY, CDR2 SMNVEV (reference sequence). CDR3 sequence: CASSSDRVPNSPLHF. CDR3 bases: TGTGCCAGCAGTTCCGACAGGGTACCGAATTCACCCCTCCACTTT.

The chain combines TRBV6-5 with TRBJ2-4, with D tentatively TRBD1 (6 bases). Trimming cost V 0 bases and J 2 bases, with 8 bases left between them. This CDR3 has 15 amino acids. Germline CDR1 is MNHEY and CDR2 is SVGAGI. The DNA for the CDR3 is TGTGCCAGCAGTTACTCCAGGGGATCCAAAAACATTCAGTACTTC. It yields the protein CASSYSRGSKNIQYF.

This clonotype was found many times. The chain is built from TRBV7-6 and TRBJ2-1; 9 nucleotides line up with TRBD2. Germline V gives CDR1 SGHVS, CDR2 FNYEAQ. The CDR3 totals 15 residues. V lost 1 base and J lost 6; bases outside the gene matches: 4. CDR3 DNA sequence: TGTGCCAGCAGCTTAGGGACTAGCGCGACCAATGAGCAGTTCTTC. Its protein is CASSLGTSATNEQFF. Looking up the rest from reference TRBV7-6 and TRBJ2-1 gives the full variable domain: GAGVSQSPRYKVTKRGQDVALRCDPISGHVSLYWYRQALGQGPEFLTYFNYEAQQDKSGLPNDRFSAERPEGSISTLTIQRTEQRDSAMYRCASSLGTSATNEQFFGPGTRLTVL.

This chain connects TRBV10-3 to TRBJ2-2, with D perhaps being TRBD1 or TRBD2 (5 bases each). The CDR3 extends over 15 amino acids. V was shortened by 5 bases and J by 0 bases, with 10 bases between the two germline ends. In germline, CDR1 is ENHRY, CDR2 SYGVKD. The CDR3 coding sequence is TGTGCCATCAGTAGGGGACCGTCGAACACCGGGGAGCTGTTTTTT. It specifies CAISRGPSNTGELFF.

Ten or more counts support this clonotype. This chain joins TRBV6-4 and TRBJ2-3; D call uncertain. V shed 4 bases and J shed 2 bases, with 7 bases lying between them. The CDR3 runs to 13 residues. Germline V CDR1 and CDR2: MRHNA, SNTAGT. CDR3 protein: CASSADATDTQYF. The CDR3, as DNA: TGTGCCAGCAGTGCGGACGCCACAGATACGCAGTATTTT.

This clonotype was found a few times. DNA of the CDR3: TGTGCCACCAGCCAGTCCGGAAACTCCTACAATGAGCAGTTCTTC. The encoded protein is CATSQSGNSYNEQFF. V is TRBV15 and J is TRBJ2-1; D is unclear. The CDR3 runs to 15 residues. Looked up from germline, CDR1 is LNHNV and CDR2 is YYDKDF (reference sequence). The ends were cut back, 5 bases at V and 0 bases at J, with 11 bases in the middle. Together with reference TRBV15 and TRBJ2-1, the CDR3 gives the full variable domain: DAMVIQNPRYQVTQFGKPVTLSCSQTLNHNVMYWYQQKSSQAPKLLFHYYDKDFNNEADTPDNFQSRRPNTSFCFLDIRSPGLGDTAMYLCATSQSGNSYNEQFFGPGTRLTVL.

In this sample, this clonotype turned up a few times. The chain recombines TRBV4-1 with TRBJ1-1, with a tentative D call TRBD1 (6 bases). The germline gives CDR1 MGHRA, CDR2 YSYEKL. Trimming removed 1 base at V and 2 bases at J, with 17 bases between. The CDR3 extends over 17 amino acids. The CDR3 protein is CASSQVQGGDLNTEAFF. In nucleotides, the CDR3 is TGCGCCAGCAGCCAAGTACAGGGAGGGGATTTAAACACTGAAGCTTTCTTT.

The chain carries TRBV6-2 or TRBV6-3 and TRBJ2-1; D is unclear. Trimming took off 8 bases at V and 6 bases at J, with 17 bases between the two ends. Germline assignment: CDR1 MNHEY and CDR2 SVGEGT. This CDR3 spans 14 amino acids. DNA of the CDR3: TGTGCCAGCCTTGGAGTTCAGGTTGGCAATGAGCAGTTCTTC. This gives the protein CASLGVQVGNEQFF.

This clonotype was recorded once. This chain connects TRBV5-1 to TRBJ2-2; D gene ambiguous. The CDR3 runs to 14 residues. In germline, CDR1 is SGHRS, CDR2 YFSETQ. The V gene lost 3 bases and the J gene lost 6 bases, with 12 bases spanning the gap. The CDR3 sequence: CASSWTESAGELFF. DNA for the CDR3: TGCGCCAGCAGCTGGACGGAGTCGGCCGGGGAGCTGTTTTTT.

For this clonotype: The junction departs from germline at one end; a sequencing error may be responsible. This chain connects TRBV7-8 to TRBJ1-4, with a possible D match to TRBD1 (6 bases). CDR3 size: 17 residues. Germline CDR1 reads SGHVS; CDR2 reads FQNEAQ. CDR3 region: CASCLPLQGPTNEKLFF. The DNA of the CDR3 is TGTGCCAGCTGCTTACCCTTACAGGGACCAACTAATGAAAAACTGTTTTTT.

The chain carries TRBV28 and TRBJ2-3, with unresolved D. The CDR3 contains 14 residues. Germline V gene sequence: CDR1 MDHEN, CDR2 SYDVKM. Trimming left V 5 bases short and J 3 bases short, with 12 bases between. The CDR3 protein is CASSLPRTTDTQYF. The CDR3 DNA follows: TGTGCCAGCAGTCTACCCCGAACTACAGATACGCAGTATTTT.

This clonotype occurred many times. The gene calls are TRBV7-9 and TRBJ2-6, with D perhaps matching TRBD2 (5 bases). Germline CDR1 and CDR2: SEHNR and FQNEAQ (reference sequence). V lost 6 bases, J lost 4 bases, and 10 bases lay in between. CDR3 length: 14 residues. The CDR3 loop is CASRPRAGANVLTF. CDR3 in DNA: TGTGCCAGCAGACCGCGGGCAGGGGCCAACGTCCTGACTTTC. Together with reference TRBV7-9 and TRBJ2-6, the CDR3 gives the full variable domain: DTGVSQNPRHKITKRGQNVTFRCDPISEHNRLYWYRQTLGQGPEFLTYFQNEAQLEKSRLLSDRFSAERPKGSFSTLEIQRTEQGDSAMYLCASRPRAGANVLTFGAGSRLTVL.

This clonotype was detected many times. The V call is TRBV28, the J call TRBJ2-7; D might be TRBD2 (5 bases). Trimming cost V 4 bases and J 3 bases, with 10 bases left between them. The CDR3 loop spans 13 amino acids. Germline V gene data show CDR1 as MDHEN and CDR2 as SYDVKM. In nucleotides, the CDR3 is TGTGCCAGCAGTTCCGGAGGCCTCTACGAGCAGTACTTC. Encoded protein: CASSSGGLYEQYF.

This clonotype occurred many times. The chain has TRBV20-1 and TRBJ2-6, with 8 nucleotides matching TRBD1. The CDR3 sequence is 14 residues long. Germline V gives CDR1 DFQATT, CDR2 SNEGSKA (reference sequence). The ends lost 6 bases at V and 2 bases at J; junction bases unmatched: 3. CDR3 DNA: TGCAGTGCGACGGGACAGGCTGGGGCCAACGTCCTGACTTTC. Its translation: CSATGQAGANVLTF.

The V and J genes are TRBV6-5 and TRBJ1-5, with TRBD1 identical over 7 bases. After removal of 6 bases from V and 5 bases from J, the junction contained 4 bases not matched to a gene. Germline CDR1 reads MNHEY; CDR2 reads SVGAGI. CDR3 length: 13 residues. The CDR3 coding sequence is TGTGCCAGCAGAGGGGGCGCCGATCAGCCCCAGCATTTT. Its translation: CASRGGADQPQHF.

This clonotype was picked up a small number of times. This sequence joins TRBV12-3 or TRBV12-4 and TRBJ1-4, with 7 bases identical to TRBD1. The ends lost 2 bases at V and 7 bases at J; junction bases unmatched: 4. The CDR3 contains 14 residues. CDR3 DNA sequence: TGTGCCAGCAGTTTAAGGGACAGAAGTGAAAAACTGTTTTTT. Translated, it gives CASSLRDRSEKLFF.

This clonotype was observed a handful of times. The rearrangement links TRBV6-5 to TRBJ1-1; the D gene is possibly TRBD1 (6 bases). CDR1 and CDR2 (germline): MNHEY, SVGAGI. Trimming removed 6 bases at V and 8 bases at J, with 16 bases between. CDR3 length: 13 residues. CDR3 in amino acids: CASRGTTRGEAFF. CDR3 coding DNA: TGTGCCAGCAGGGGAACCACCAGGGGAGAAGCTTTCTTT.

This clonotype was recorded many times. The rearrangement uses TRBV11-2 and TRBJ2-1; D could derive from TRBD1 or TRBD2 (6 bases each). This CDR3 comprises 17 residues. The V gene lost 3 bases and the J gene lost 0 bases, with 15 bases spanning the gap. CDR1 and CDR2 from the germline V gene are SGHAT and FQNNGV. CDR3 nucleotide sequence: TGTGCCAGCAGCTTCCAACCGGGGGCCAGCTCCTACAATGAGCAGTTCTTC. It is translated as CASSFQPGASSYNEQFF.

As regards this clonotype: This may arise from a read error, as a much more abundant clone is one base away. CDR3: CSVVMEYVQYF. The CDR3, as DNA: TGCAGCGTTGTAATGGAGTACGTGCAGTACTTC. This chain joins TRBV29-1 and TRBJ2-7; D ambiguous. There are 11 residues in the CDR3. Germline values: CDR1 SQVTM, CDR2 ANQGSEA.

This clonotype has a handful of counts. This rearrangement joins TRBV5-1 to TRBJ2-5, with D possibly being TRBD1 (5 bases). Trimming stripped 5 bases from V and 2 bases from J, with 19 bases between. CDR1 and CDR2 from the germline V gene are SGHRS and YFSETQ. The CDR3 runs to 16 residues. CDR3 amino acids: CASRPIYRSEQETQYF. The CDR3 bases are TGCGCCAGCAGGCCGATTTACAGGTCGGAACAAGAGACCCAGTACTTC.

This chain uses TRBV14 with TRBJ2-5; TRBD2 aligns across 8 bases. The CDR3 loop spans 16 amino acids. J lost 11 bases, V lost 4 bases, and 18 bases had no gene match. Germline lookup yields CDR1 SGHDN and CDR2 FVKESK. In DNA, the CDR3 is TGTGCCAGCAGCCGTCACGGGGGGGTCATCACCTATGAGCAGTACTTC. Translation gives CASSRHGGVITYEQYF. Full variable domain (missing parts from reference TRBV14 and TRBJ2-5): EAGVTQFPSHSVIEKGQTVTLRCDPISGHDNLYWYRRVMGKEIKFLLHFVKESKQDESGMPNNRFLAERTGGTYSTLKVQPAELEDSGVYFCASSRHGGVITYEQYFGPGTRLLVL.

In this sample, this clonotype turned up many times. The rearrangement joins TRBV20-1 to TRBJ2-1, with D perhaps matching TRBD2 (6 bases). In germline, CDR1 is DFQATT, CDR2 SNEGSKA (reference sequence). Trimming took 5 bases from V and 7 from J, leaving 21 bases between them. The CDR3 contains 15 residues. The CDR3 DNA follows: TGCAGTGCTTCACCCCTAGCGCCCCGCGGAAATGAGCAGTTCTTC. Its protein is CSASPLAPRGNEQFF.

V usage is TRBV11-1 and J usage is TRBJ1-3; the D gene is possibly TRBD1 (6 bases). V shed 5 bases and J shed 0 bases, with 17 bases lying between them. CDR1 is SGHAT, CDR2 FQDESV, per germline (reference sequence). The CDR3 sequence is 17 residues long. The CDR3 sequence: CASSGPRAGDSGNTIYF. CDR3 sequence (DNA): TGTGCCAGCAGCGGCCCACGGGCAGGGGACTCTGGAAACACCATATATTTT.

This chain uses TRBV7-3 with TRBJ1-2; TRBD1 is a possible D gene (5 bases). The CDR3 spans 14 residues. Looked up from germline, CDR1 is SGHTA and CDR2 is FQGTGA. V lost 5 bases and J 11 bases, leaving 21 bases between the germline ends. The CDR3 is CASSLGGGGAGYTF. In nucleotides, the CDR3 is TGTGCCAGCAGCCTGGGCGGTGGCGGGGCTGGTTACACCTTC.

In its sample, this clonotype was seen a few times. The chain couples TRBV10-3 to TRBJ1-4; a possible D gene is TRBD1 (5 bases). This CDR3 has 17 amino acids. Germline V gene lookup returns CDR1 ENHRY and CDR2 SYGVKD. V was shortened by 0 bases and J by 2 bases, with 13 bases between the two germline ends. The CDR3 loop is CAISESELGDTNEKLFF. Here the CDR3 DNA reads TGTGCCATCAGTGAGTCGGAATTGGGGGACACTAATGAAAAACTGTTTTTT.

This clonotype came up a few times. A read error is possible here, since a much larger clone lies one base away. The chain is built from TRBV6-1 and TRBJ1-6, with TRBD1 matching 9 bases. Looked up from germline, CDR1 is MNHNS and CDR2 is SASEGT. This CDR3 has 15 residues. In nucleotides, the CDR3 is TGTGCCAGCAGTGACCGGACAGGGGATAATTCACCCCGCCACTTT. Protein product: CASSDRTGDNSPRHF.

This clonotype was recorded at least ten times. CDR3 loop: CSARGGHPDIQYF. The CDR3 DNA reads as TGCAGTGCTAGGGGGGGTCACCCGGACATTCAGTACTTC. The chain employs TRBV20-1 and TRBJ2-4, with D possibly matching TRBD2 (6 bases). The V gene lost 3 bases and the J gene lost 8 bases, with 14 bases spanning the gap. The CDR3 extends over 13 amino acids. CDR1 DFQATT and CDR2 SNEGSKA come from the germline V gene (reference sequence).

There are a few counts of this clonotype. Since a much larger clone is just one base distant, this may be a read error. The chain combines TRBV28 with TRBJ2-5; no firm D call. Looked up from germline, CDR1 is MDHEN and CDR2 is SYDVKM. The CDR3 contains 16 residues. Trimming left V 3 bases short and J 2 bases short, with 16 bases between. The CDR3 DNA follows: TGTGCCAGCAGTTTTCCCCTACCCGTGGGACAAGAGACCCAGTACTTC. The encoded protein is CASSFPLPVGQETQYF.

This clonotype was counted only a few times. The rearrangement links TRBV20-1 to TRBJ1-1; D not certain. CDR3 length: 12 residues. The V gene lost 7 bases and the J gene lost 1 base, with 10 bases spanning the gap. The germline V gene encodes CDR1 DFQATT and CDR2 SNEGSKA (reference sequence). CDR3 sequence (DNA): TGCAGTGGGAGGCGGGGGAACACTGAAGCTTTCTTT. The encoded protein is CSGRRGNTEAFF.

Comment on this clonotype: A clone one base away is much larger, so this may be a read error. CDR3 amino acids: CASSLGTSGTGQYF. DNA of the CDR3: TGTGCCAGCAGCCTAGGGACTAGCGGGACAGGGCAGTACTTC. The chain employs TRBV9 and TRBJ2-5, with 13 bases identical to TRBD2. Germline CDR1 reads SGDLS; CDR2 reads YYNGEE. The junction had 8 bases not matched to a gene; V was cut back by 4 bases and J by 11 bases. The CDR3 is 14 amino acids.

The chain employs TRBV14 and TRBJ2-1; D gene uncertain. CDR3 length: 15 residues. Per the germline V gene, CDR1 is SGHDN and CDR2 is FVKESK. The V end was cut by 3 bases, the J end by 0 bases, with 9 bases between. The CDR3 loop is CASSHNHASYNEQFF. The CDR3 DNA sequence: TGTGCCAGCAGCCATAACCACGCCTCCTACAATGAGCAGTTCTTC.